The entry that follows covers one T cell receptor (beta chain) sequence. The antigen is not known. This sample was taken from a study of cytomegalovirus exposure and HLA in healthy donors. The table came from immunoSEQ multiplex PCR; TCRdb's copy has only in-frame clones and leaves some out. The sample includes 95,000 to 150,000 clones, around 90% of them seen just once. Study results and caveats: The majority of TCR sequences were rare, yet some public TCRs appeared in many donors. The authors confirmed in vitro that three CMV-associated chains were specific for CMV antigens.

CDR1 SGHRS and CDR2 YFSETQ come from the germline V gene. The CDR3 loop spans 15 amino acids. The origin of this receptor is a young woman in good health and CMV-seronegative. The sample taken for sequencing was PBMCs. This chain connects TRBV5-1 to TRBJ2-5; TRBD1 aligns across 10 bases. The DNA end favors TRBJ2-7, so the J call may be wrong. CDR3: CASSFTGTGDREQYF. The CDR3 DNA reads as TGCGCCAGCAGCTTTACTGGGACAGGGGACCGCGAGCAGTACTTC.